The 15 T cell receptor beta chains reported below all come from one sample, sequenced in a study of blood T cell repertoires in COVID-19. Clones were read by immunoSEQ multiplex PCR, and TCRdb kept only the in-frame ones, dropping some. The profile shows about 230,000 clones, about nine tenths of them singletons. Sequencing was performed on peripheral blood. These receptors were obtained from a woman aged 55-70 years with acute or convalescent COVID-19.

This clone occurred a few times. The CDR3 sequence: CASSLAGTGPTYEQYF. Written as DNA, the CDR3 is TGTGCCAGCAGCTTAGCCGGGACAGGGCCGACCTACGAGCAGTACTTC. The V and J genes are TRBV7-2 and TRBJ2-7, with 9 bases matching TRBD1. Germline CDR1 reads SGHTA; CDR2 reads FQGNSA. The CDR3 length is 16 residues. Trimming took 0 bases from V and 2 from J; bases not matched to a gene: 5.

The V gene is TRBV14, the J gene TRBJ2-3, with D perhaps matching TRBD2 (6 bases). This CDR3 spans 16 amino acids. The V gene lost 3 bases and the J gene lost 2 bases, with 15 bases spanning the gap. Germline V gene data show CDR1 as SGHDN and CDR2 as FVKESK. CDR3 sequence (DNA): TGTGCCAGCAGCCAGGCAATTCTAGCGATCACAGATACGCAGTATTTT. Protein sequence: CASSQAILAITDTQYF.

The chain recombines TRBV2 with TRBJ1-1, with TRBD1 as a possible D gene (5 bases). CDR1 and CDR2 (germline): SNHLY, FYNNEI. The CDR3 runs 14 residues. The V end lost 11 bases, the J end lost 1 base, and 17 bases lay between the germline ends. This chain's CDR3 is CAGGERNWNTEAFF. CDR3 DNA: TGTGCCGGGGGGGAGAGAAACTGGAACACTGAAGCTTTCTTT.

The gene calls are TRBV9 and TRBJ2-1, with a weak D call TRBD2 (6 bases). The CDR3 is 14 residues long. Germline V gene lookup returns CDR1 SGDLS and CDR2 YYNGEE. V dropped 3 bases and J dropped 3 bases, with 10 bases sitting between them. The chain's CDR3 is CASSAPGVYNEQFF. The DNA for the CDR3 is TGTGCCAGCAGCGCCCCGGGGGTCTACAATGAGCAGTTCTTC.

This clone was counted only a few times. The J gene is TRBJ2-2, the V gene TRBV27, with TRBD1 matching over 7 bases. The CDR3 is 14 residues long. V trimming: 3 bases; J trimming: 5 bases; junction bases outside the gene matches: 3. Germline CDR1 and CDR2: MNHEY and SMNVEV (reference sequence). The CDR3 here is CASSFAQGTGELFF. In DNA, the CDR3 is TGTGCCAGCAGTTTTGCACAGGGGACCGGGGAGCTGTTTTTT.

V and J are TRBV15 and TRBJ1-5; 7 nucleotides match TRBD1. Germline V gene sequence: CDR1 LNHNV, CDR2 YYDKDF (reference sequence). This CDR3 has 18 residues. V was pared by 1 base and J by 0 bases, with 9 bases of the junction left unmatched. The DNA for the CDR3 is TGTGCCACCAGCAGAGTCAGGACAGGATCTTATAGCAATCAGCCCCAGCATTTT. It specifies CATSRVRTGSYSNQPQHF. Full variable domain (rest looked up from reference TRBV15 and TRBJ1-5): DAMVIQNPRYQVTQFGKPVTLSCSQTLNHNVMYWYQQKSSQAPKLLFHYYDKDFNNEADTPDNFQSRRPNTSFCFLDIRSPGLGDTAMYLCATSRVRTGSYSNQPQHFGDGTRLSIL.

The chain carries TRBV9 and TRBJ2-1, with D possibly matching TRBD2 (5 bases). The V gene lost 1 base and the J gene lost 6 bases, with 11 bases spanning the gap. The germline gives CDR1 SGDLS, CDR2 YYNGEE. The CDR3 is made up of 14 amino acids. DNA for the CDR3: TGTGCCAGCAGCGTATATGTCCTAGCCAATGAGCAGTTCTTC. Protein sequence: CASSVYVLANEQFF.

This rearrangement joins TRBV5-4 to TRBJ2-2; 7 nucleotides line up with TRBD1. In germline, CDR1 is SGHNT, CDR2 YYREEE (reference sequence). CDR3 length: 15 amino acids. J was trimmed by 4 bases and V by 3 bases; bases with no gene match: 6. Here the CDR3 reads CASSSGGLRTGELFF. In nucleotides, the CDR3 is TGTGCCAGCAGCTCAGGGGGATTACGCACCGGGGAGCTGTTTTTT. Combining the CDR3 with reference TRBV5-4 and TRBJ2-2 gives the whole variable domain ETGVTQSPTHLIKTRGQQVTLRCSSQSGHNTVSWYQQALGQGPQFIFQYYREEENGRGNFPPRFSGLQFPNYSSELNVNALELDDSALYLCASSSGGLRTGELFFGEGSRLTVL.

V gene TRBV6-1 combines with J gene TRBJ2-5; maybe TRBD2 (5 bases). The CDR3 totals 13 residues. Germline CDR1 is MNHNS and CDR2 is SASEGT. V lost 8 bases and J lost 5, with 15 bases in between. CDR3 region: CASLRTLGETQYF. In nucleotides, the CDR3 is TGTGCCAGCCTCAGGACTCTTGGGGAGACCCAGTACTTC.

Notes on this clone: The same CDR3 also results from other DNA sequences found in this sample. V is TRBV12-3 or TRBV12-4 and J is TRBJ1-2, with D possibly matching TRBD1 (6 bases). The V end was cut by 6 bases, the J end by 2 bases, with 10 bases between. This CDR3 is built from 13 residues. CDR3 loop: CASSPTGNYGYTF. DNA of the CDR3: TGTGCCAGCAGCCCCACAGGGAACTATGGCTACACCTTC.

The chain uses TRBV7-2 and TRBJ1-4; D may be TRBD1 (5 bases). Germline assignment: CDR1 SGHTA and CDR2 FQGNSA. The V gene lost 1 base and the J gene lost 8 bases, with 8 bases spanning the gap. CDR3 size: 13 residues. The DNA of the CDR3 is TGTGCCAGCAGCTTAGGACAGTTGGAAAAACTGTTTTTT. Its translation is CASSLGQLEKLFF.

The rearrangement joins TRBV24-1 to TRBJ2-1; 11 bases are a match to TRBD1. The CDR3 extends over 17 amino acids. Trimming took 4 bases from V and 6 from J; bases not matched to a gene: 10. CDR1 and CDR2 (germline): KGHDR, SFDVKD. The CDR3 DNA is TGTGCCACCAGTGACACGATGGGGACAGGGGGTGGCAATGAGCAGTTCTTC. Encoded protein: CATSDTMGTGGGNEQFF.

V usage is TRBV6-5 and J usage is TRBJ1-5; a possible D gene is TRBD1 (5 bases). Germline-derived CDR1 and CDR2 are MNHEY and SVGAGI. The V end was cut by 7 bases, the J end by 0 bases, with 13 bases between. This CDR3 comprises 15 residues. For the CDR3, the DNA is TGTGCCAGCACCCAGTCAGGGTATAGCAATCAGCCCCAGCATTTT. It is translated as CASTQSGYSNQPQHF.

This clone was counted only a few times. J is TRBJ1-4 and V is TRBV28; TRBD1 matches at 9 bases. CDR1 is MDHEN and CDR2 is SYDVKM in the germline V gene. This CDR3 has 14 amino acids. The V gene end was trimmed by 6 bases and the J gene end by 4 bases; junction bases not matched to a gene: 3. This CDR3 is CASRRQGDNEKLFF. In nucleotides, the CDR3 is TGTGCCAGCAGGAGACAGGGGGATAATGAAAAACTGTTTTTT.

The chain has TRBV6-2 or TRBV6-3 and TRBJ1-1, with a weak D call TRBD1 (6 bases). V was shortened by 8 bases and J by 5 bases, with 21 bases between the two germline ends. The CDR3 is 15 amino acids. The germline V gene encodes CDR1 MNHEY and CDR2 SVGEGT. This CDR3 reads CASCQSRGWGTEAFF. CDR3 in DNA: TGTGCCAGCTGCCAGTCCAGGGGATGGGGGACTGAAGCTTTCTTT.